This T cell receptor (beta chain) was captured in a study of beta chain features in type 1 diabetes listed by TCRdb under 2018. Context from the whole study: Patients and healthy donors did not differ in mean age, gender distribution, total cell number or subset yield. Naive and central memory subsets were obtained from all 30 or so donors, but regulatory and stem cell-like memory subsets were isolated from only 8 patients and roughly eight healthy donors. The study compared the TCRB repertoires of sorted circulating CD4+ T cell subsets in recently diagnosed type 1 diabetes patients with those in matched healthy donors. A total of roughly 99,000,000 sorted cells were examined across all samples, and the number of cells per subset was strongly correlated with RNA yield.

This clone appeared once. Its binding antigen is unknown. Base quality data are lacking; no much larger clone is found one base away. Broad study findings and their caveats: Shorter templates might be favored by PCR, yet because patient and control samples were amplified and corrected together, any such skew would affect both groups equally. Fewer insertions and more nucleotide deletions at VDJ recombination sites were observed in patients with type 1 diabetes, implying thymic rearrangement abnormalities. Naive, central memory and regulatory TCRB repertoires appeared to be more alike among patients than among healthy donors. Because cDNA was sequenced instead of genomic DNA, highly expressing activated cells could be over-represented, though the groups showed no difference in activation or CD3 levels. Because the HLA sub-analyses included only small numbers of individuals, any influence of HLA type on TCRB rearrangement was left unresolved. A moderate but significant shortening of TCRB CDR3 length was observed in type 1 diabetes patients in all four CD4+ subsets.

Each donor gave one peripheral blood draw, averaging around 120 mL, which was collected into heparinised tubes. Naive, central memory, regulatory and stem cell-like memory CD4+ T cells were sorted on a BD FACSAria II using a panel including CD45RO, CCR7, CD25, CD127, CD95 and CD27. A purity above 98% was achieved for all sorted populations. PBMCs were isolated right away by Lymphoprep density gradient centrifugation and were stained directly, without culture. So that batch effects would be minimized, each experiment stained and sorted samples in pairs, pairing one healthy donor with one patient. Trimmed from V: 2 bases; trimmed from J: 2 bases; junction bases lacking a gene match: 2. Looking up the germline V gene (reference sequence) yields CDR1 LNHNV and CDR2 YYDKDF. The CDR3, from cysteine to phenylalanine, totals 14 residues. The read is trimmed to its CDR3 DNA, 42 bases read in frame from base 1.

The entire isolated RNA was reverse transcribed using the High Capacity cDNA Reverse Transcription Kit, and thus expressed TCRB transcripts were sequenced. Deep immunoSEQ sequencing was performed on naive, central memory and regulatory T cell samples, with an average of about 3.57 million total reads per sample. Sorted cells were lysed in RLT buffer and RNA was extracted with DNase-treated RNeasy Micro or Mini kits, depending on cell number. To prevent cross-contamination, every cell subset was processed on its own, while patient and healthy donor samples were processed together. The immunoSEQ multiplex PCR was used to amplify TCRB sequences from cDNA, yielding 87-bp fragments that span the CDR3 region. The amplicons were sequenced using the Illumina HiSeq platform. For the original study's pipeline: PCR bias was computationally corrected using synthetic template baselines, reads within Hamming distance 2 were collapsed, and singletons that could not be merged were discarded. Reads were aligned against IMGT so that V, D and J genes, CDR3 length and insertions or deletions at six rearrangement sites could be assigned. Within each subset, clonotype counts were normalized to the number of sorted cells before true diversity and Gini coefficients were calculated with the tcR R package. The overlap coefficient, calculated on TCRB nucleotide sequences, was used to quantify repertoire sharing. The source is immuneACCESS, and TCRdb retained only in-frame sequences with V and J called. Part of the clones is not carried over; for the studies checked, unresolved V genes explain less than half of this, and the remainder is unexplained. For V, J and clone size, that table is used; D and trimming come from the DNA. The sample table lists 300,000 to 400,000 clones, 9.5% to 10% of them with a count of one. Of the sample, 0.45% to 0.65% falls within the top ten clones.

This chain is built from TRBV15 and TRBJ2-5, with 7 bases aligning to TRBD1. The sample comprised central memory CD4+ T cells from blood. The sequence was obtained from a young man with type 1 diabetes. Here the CDR3 is given as CATSRLTGQETQYF. The nucleotide sequence is given as TGTGCCACCAGCAGACTGACAGGGCAAGAGACCCAGTACTTC.